This entry concerns a single TCR beta chain. The record originates from a study of blood T cells in healthy people across ages. Trimming cost V 5 bases and J 6 bases; bases outside gene matches: 9. The CDR3 is made up of 15 amino acids. A J-beta primer mix and a sample-barcoded 5' primer were used in a second PCR of roughly 6 to 11 cycles. TCRdb reprocessed the 5' RACE reads via MiXCR and lists one record per CDR3 protein. This sample carries approximately 800,000 distinct CDR3 sequences, around 24% of them seen once, and the ten largest clones take around 3%. This same sample was also part of a study on T cells of mothers and their children. That report adds: For the second PCR, the M1S primer put in sample barcodes and 2-4 random nucleotides. Each mother yielded more than 10 million TCR beta CDR3 reads. Each child yielded several million reads. The effect of thymic selection on TCR recombination output is similar between related and unrelated pairs.

The sample was blood. The chain couples TRBV12-3 or TRBV12-4 to TRBJ1-4, with 7 bases lining up with TRBD1. The TCR was taken from a boy younger than 18 in good health. CDR3 in amino acids: CASSLKTGLDEKLFF. The CDR3 DNA sequence: TGTGCCAGCAGTCTCAAGACAGGGCTGGATGAAAAACTGTTTTTT.